The clone carrying this T cell receptor beta chain has a single count. Antigen unknown. The sample is drawn from a study of cytomegalovirus exposure and HLA in healthy donors. The study's findings and limits: Sequencing depth across donors, presence/absence analyses assumed, was roughly uniform. The availability of immune exposure information extended only to CMV serostatus. Reports described diagnosis of cytomegalovirus status by the classifier as highly specific and sensitive.

The CDR3 is 16 residues long. Germline CDR1 reads WNHNN; CDR2 reads SYGVQD (reference sequence). Trimming took 3 bases from V and 2 from J; bases not matched to a gene: 7. The PCR employed 60 Vbeta primers together with 13 Jbeta primers. Authors' methods: Some 12 million shared chains were among the approximately 76 million unique TCR beta chains that a later analysis counted. The table came from immunoSEQ multiplex PCR; TCRdb's copy has only in-frame clones and leaves some out. V and J calls and clone size follow that table, whereas D and trimming were derived from the DNA. Altogether 120,000 or so clones are present, 50% to 80% being singletons, with the ten largest covering less than 9%.

The TCR was taken from a middle-aged woman in good health and CMV-seropositive. The chain recombines TRBV10-1 with TRBJ2-1, with TRBD2 matching over 7 bases. Sequencing used PBMCs. The CDR3 DNA sequence: TGCGCCAGCAGTGAAGCTGCGGGAGCGCCCTACAATGAGCAGTTCTTC. Residues: CASSEAAGAPYNEQFF.